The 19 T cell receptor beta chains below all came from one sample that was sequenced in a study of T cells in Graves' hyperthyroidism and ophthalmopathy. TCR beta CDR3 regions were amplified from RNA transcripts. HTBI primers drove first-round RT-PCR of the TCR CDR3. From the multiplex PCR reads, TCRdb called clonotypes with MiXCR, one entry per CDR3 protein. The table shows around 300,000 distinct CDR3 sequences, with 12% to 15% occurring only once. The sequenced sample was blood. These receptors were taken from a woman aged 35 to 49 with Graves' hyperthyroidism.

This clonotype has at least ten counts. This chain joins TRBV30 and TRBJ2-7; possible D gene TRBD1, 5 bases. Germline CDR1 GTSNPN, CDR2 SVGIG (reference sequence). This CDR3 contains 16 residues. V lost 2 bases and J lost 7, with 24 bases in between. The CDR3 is CAWSTIPPNPRVEQYF. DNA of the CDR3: TGTGCCTGGAGTACAATCCCCCCTAACCCCAGGGTTGAGCAGTACTTC.

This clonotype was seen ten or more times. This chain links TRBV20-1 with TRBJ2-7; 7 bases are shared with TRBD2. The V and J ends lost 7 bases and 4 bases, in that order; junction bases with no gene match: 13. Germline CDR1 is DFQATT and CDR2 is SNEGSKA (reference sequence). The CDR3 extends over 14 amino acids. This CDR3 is CSVRGLVRLYEQYF. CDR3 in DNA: TGCAGTGTTCGAGGACTAGTTCGCCTGTACGAGCAGTACTTC.

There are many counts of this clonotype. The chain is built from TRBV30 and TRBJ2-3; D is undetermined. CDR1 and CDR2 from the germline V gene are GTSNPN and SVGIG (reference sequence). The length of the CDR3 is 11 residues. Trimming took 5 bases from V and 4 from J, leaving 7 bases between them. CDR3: CAWGMADTQYF. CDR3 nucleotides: TGTGCCTGGGGTATGGCAGATACGCAGTATTTT.

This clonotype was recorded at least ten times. This CDR3 reads CATSRDVGMNTEAFF. DNA of the CDR3: TGTGCCACCAGCAGAGATGTGGGGATGAACACTGAAGCTTTCTTT. The chain couples TRBV15 to TRBJ1-1, with D unresolved. The CDR3 length is 15 residues. Germline CDR1 LNHNV, CDR2 YYDKDF (reference sequence). V shed 0 bases and J shed 0 bases, with 8 bases lying between them.

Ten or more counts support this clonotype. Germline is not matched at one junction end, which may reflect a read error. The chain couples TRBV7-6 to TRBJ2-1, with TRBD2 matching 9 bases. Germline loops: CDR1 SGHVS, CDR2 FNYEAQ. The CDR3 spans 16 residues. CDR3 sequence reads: CASSSSGTSSHNEQFF. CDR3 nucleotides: TGTGCCAGCAGCTCGTCCGGGACTAGCTCCCACAATGAGCAGTTCTTC.

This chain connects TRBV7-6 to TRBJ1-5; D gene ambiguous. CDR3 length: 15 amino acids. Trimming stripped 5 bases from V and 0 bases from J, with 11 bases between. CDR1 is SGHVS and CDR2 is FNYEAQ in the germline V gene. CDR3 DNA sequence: TGTGCCAGCAGCCCCTACTTTGATAGCAATCAGCCCCAGCATTTT. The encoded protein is CASSPYFDSNQPQHF.

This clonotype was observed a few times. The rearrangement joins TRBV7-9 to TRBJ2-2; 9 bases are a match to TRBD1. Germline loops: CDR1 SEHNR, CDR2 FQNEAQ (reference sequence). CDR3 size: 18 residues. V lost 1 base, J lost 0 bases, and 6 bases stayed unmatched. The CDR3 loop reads CASSLGTGVSSNTGELFF. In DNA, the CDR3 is TGTGCCAGCAGCTTAGGGACAGGGGTTTCGTCGAACACCGGGGAGCTGTTTTTT.

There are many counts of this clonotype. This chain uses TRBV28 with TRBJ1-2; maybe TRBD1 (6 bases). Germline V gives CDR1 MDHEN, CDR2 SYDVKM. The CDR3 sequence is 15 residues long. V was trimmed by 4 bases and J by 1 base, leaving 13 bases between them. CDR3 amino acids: CASSSTGSHNYGYTF. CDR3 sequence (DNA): TGTGCCAGCAGTTCTACAGGGTCCCATAACTATGGCTACACCTTC.

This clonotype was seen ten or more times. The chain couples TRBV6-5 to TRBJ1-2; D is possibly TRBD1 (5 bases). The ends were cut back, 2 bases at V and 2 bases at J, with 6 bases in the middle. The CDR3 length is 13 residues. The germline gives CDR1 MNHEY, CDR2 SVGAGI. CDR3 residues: CASSYGTNYGYTF. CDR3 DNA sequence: TGTGCCAGCAGTTACGGGACGAACTATGGCTACACCTTC.

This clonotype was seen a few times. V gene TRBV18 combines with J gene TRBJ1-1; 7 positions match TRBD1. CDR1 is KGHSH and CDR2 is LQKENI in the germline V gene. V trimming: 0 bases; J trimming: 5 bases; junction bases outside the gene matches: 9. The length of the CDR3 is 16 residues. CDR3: CASSPPNRGADTEAFF. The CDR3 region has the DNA TGTGCCAGCTCACCACCTAACAGGGGCGCGGATACTGAAGCTTTCTTT. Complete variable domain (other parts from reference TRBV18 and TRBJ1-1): NAGVMQNPRHLVRRRGQEARLRCSPMKGHSHVYWYRQLPEEGLKFMVYLQKENIIDESGMPKERFSAEFPKEGPSILRIQQVVRGDSAAYFCASSPPNRGADTEAFFGQGTRLTVV.

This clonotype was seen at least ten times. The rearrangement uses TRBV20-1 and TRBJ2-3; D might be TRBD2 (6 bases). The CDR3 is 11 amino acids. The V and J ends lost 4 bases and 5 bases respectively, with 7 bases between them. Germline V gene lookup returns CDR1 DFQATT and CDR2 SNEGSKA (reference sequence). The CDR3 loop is CSATGRDTQYF. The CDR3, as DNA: TGCAGTGCTACCGGGAGAGATACGCAGTATTTT.

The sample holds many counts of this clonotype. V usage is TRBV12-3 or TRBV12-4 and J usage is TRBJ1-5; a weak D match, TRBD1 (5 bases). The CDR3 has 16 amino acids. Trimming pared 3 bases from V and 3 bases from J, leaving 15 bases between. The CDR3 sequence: CASSFVGAGVNQPQHF. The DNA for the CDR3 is TGTGCCAGCAGTTTTGTCGGGGCGGGAGTCAATCAGCCCCAGCATTTT.

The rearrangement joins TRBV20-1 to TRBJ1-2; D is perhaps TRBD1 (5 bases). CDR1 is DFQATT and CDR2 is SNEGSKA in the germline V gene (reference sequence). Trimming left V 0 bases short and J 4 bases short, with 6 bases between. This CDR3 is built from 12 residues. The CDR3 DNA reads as TGCAGTGCTAGAGACAGGGCCTATGGCTACACCTTC. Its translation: CSARDRAYGYTF.

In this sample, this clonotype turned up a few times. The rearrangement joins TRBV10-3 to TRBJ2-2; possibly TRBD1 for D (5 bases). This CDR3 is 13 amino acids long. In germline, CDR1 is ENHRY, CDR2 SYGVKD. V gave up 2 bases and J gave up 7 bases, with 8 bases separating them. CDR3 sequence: CAISEGAVGELFF. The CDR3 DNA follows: TGTGCCATCAGTGAGGGGGCTGTCGGGGAGCTGTTTTTT.

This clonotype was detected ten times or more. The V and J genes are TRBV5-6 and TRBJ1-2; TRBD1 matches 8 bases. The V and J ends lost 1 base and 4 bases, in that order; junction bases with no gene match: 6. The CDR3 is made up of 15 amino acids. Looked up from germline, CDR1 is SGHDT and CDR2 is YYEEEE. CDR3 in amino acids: CASSLYTGGPYGYTF. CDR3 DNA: TGTGCCAGCAGCTTGTATACAGGGGGACCCTATGGCTACACCTTC.

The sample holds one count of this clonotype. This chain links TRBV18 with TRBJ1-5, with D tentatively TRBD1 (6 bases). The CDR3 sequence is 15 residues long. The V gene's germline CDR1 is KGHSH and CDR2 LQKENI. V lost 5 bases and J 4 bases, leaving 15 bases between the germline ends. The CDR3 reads CASSRTDMPNQPQHF. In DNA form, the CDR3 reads TGTGCCAGCTCAAGGACAGACATGCCAAATCAGCCCCAGCATTTT. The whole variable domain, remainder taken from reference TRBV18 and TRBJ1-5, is NAGVMQNPRHLVRRRGQEARLRCSPMKGHSHVYWYRQLPEEGLKFMVYLQKENIIDESGMPKERFSAEFPKEGPSILRIQQVVRGDSAAYFCASSRTDMPNQPQHFGDGTRLSIL.

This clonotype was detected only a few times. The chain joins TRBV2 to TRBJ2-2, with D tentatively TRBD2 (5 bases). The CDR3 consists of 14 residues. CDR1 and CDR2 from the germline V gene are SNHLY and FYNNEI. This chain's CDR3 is CASETERNTGELFF. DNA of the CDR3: TGTGCTAGCGAAACTGAGCGGAACACCGGGGAGCTGTTTTTT.

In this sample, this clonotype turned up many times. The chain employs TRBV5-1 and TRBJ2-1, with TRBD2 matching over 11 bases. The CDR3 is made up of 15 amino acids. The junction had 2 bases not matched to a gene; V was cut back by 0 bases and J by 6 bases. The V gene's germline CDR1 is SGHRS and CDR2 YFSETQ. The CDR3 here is CASSLGLAGPNEQFF. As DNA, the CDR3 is TGCGCCAGCAGCTTGGGACTAGCGGGACCCAATGAGCAGTTCTTC.

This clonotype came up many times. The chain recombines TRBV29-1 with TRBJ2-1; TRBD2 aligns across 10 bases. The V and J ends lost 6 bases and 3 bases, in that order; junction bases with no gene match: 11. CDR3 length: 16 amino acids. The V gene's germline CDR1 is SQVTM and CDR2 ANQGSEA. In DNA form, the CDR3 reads TGCAGCGTCCCCATACTAGCGGGACGAGGCTACAATGAGCAGTTCTTC. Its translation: CSVPILAGRGYNEQFF.